Listed here is a single TCR beta chain. Clones were sequenced by immunoSEQ multiplex PCR, and TCRdb holds only the in-frame ones, with some missing. This sample has around 100,000 clones, with about 86% found just once. Enrollees, roughly 18 to 95 years old, lived in 24 US areas. Two negative PCRs, clearance, or symptom resolution were required of recovered Cohort 3 donors. This sample is drawn from a study of blood T cell repertoires in COVID-19. The overall study: Donors in the United States, Italy and Spain gave samples during acute or convalescent COVID-19. The analysed material was cDNA or gDNA that came from T cells, B-cell-depleted T cells, or PBMCs.

The CDR3 has 13 amino acids. In germline, CDR1 is MDHEN, CDR2 SYDVKM. The V end was cut by 1 base, the J end by 3 bases, with 4 bases between. This receptor was identified in a woman in her 50s who had recovered from COVID-19. Sample: PBMCs or T cells enriched from blood (not recorded which). The chain carries TRBV28 and TRBJ1-3; D remains ambiguous. Here the CDR3 DNA reads TGTGCCAGCAGTTTATCCGGTGGAAACACCATATATTTT. Translated: CASSLSGGNTIYF.